The entry below describes one T cell receptor beta chain. The repertoire was sequenced with immunoSEQ multiplex PCR; TCRdb's copy has only in-frame clones and lacks some. The sample includes under 250,000 clones, almost 85% of them seen just once. This entry comes from a study of blood T cell repertoires in COVID-19. In germline, CDR1 is PRHDT, CDR2 FYEKMQ (reference sequence). This CDR3 is 14 amino acids long. V was clipped by 2 bases and J by 1 base, with 8 bases between them. The chain joins TRBV13 to TRBJ1-2; no clear D gene. Sequenced sample: peripheral blood. This TCR came from a man in his forties or fifties with COVID-19, enrolled during active disease. The CDR3 reads CASSLTRGNYGYTF. The CDR3 region has the DNA TGTGCCAGCAGCTTAACCCGGGGTAACTATGGCTACACCTTC.